This T cell receptor (beta chain) was sequenced for a study of T cells after posttransplantation cyclophosphamide. Whole-study findings and limits: Later post-transplant blood repertoires were often dominated by donor CD8+ memory clones. Skin or GI-infiltrating T cells shared few TRB sequences with blood. Recipient CMV seropositivity and CMV reactivation strongly tracked TRB clonality.

Concerning this clone itself: Its antigen is still unknown.

Generated by immunoSEQ multiplex PCR, the TCRdb table keeps only in-frame clones and is missing some. The sample contains tens of thousands of clones, 85% to 95% of which appear only once. The CDR3 extends over 18 amino acids. The germline V gene encodes CDR1 SGHAT and CDR2 FQNNGV. Between the trimmed V and J ends, which lost 0 bases and 3 bases, there was a span of 15 bases. This related bone marrow graft donor gave peripheral blood on the day of marrow donation. Input material: PBMCs. The origin of this receptor is a woman aged 25 to 39 in good health and a related stem cell transplant donor. The V gene is TRBV11-2, the J gene TRBJ1-6; D remains ambiguous. DNA of the CDR3: TGTGCCAGCAGCTTAGACAGCGATTACCCATACTATAATTCACCCCTCCACTTT. Protein: CASSLDSDYPYYNSPLHF.